This paragraph reports one T cell receptor (beta chain). The sample is drawn from a study of blood T cell repertoires in COVID-19. Study details: Acute and convalescent COVID-19 specimens originated in the United States, Italy and Spain. From T cells, B-cell-depleted T cells, or PBMCs came the material, which was cDNA or gDNA.

CDR3 length: 11 amino acids. Per germline, CDR1 ENHRY and CDR2 SYGVKD. With V trimmed by 5 bases and J by 12 bases, 4 bases remained unmatched. Original data processing: Counts of nucleated cells, estimated from reference gene primer amplification, were obtained. Repertoires were generated with immunoSEQ multiplex PCR, while TCRdb's copy carries only in-frame clones and drops some. That table gives V, J and clone size, and the DNA gave D and trimming. This sample yields more than 85,000 clones, of which roughly 90% are seen a single time; 1.5% to 2% belongs to the top ten. The chain links TRBV10-3 to TRBJ2-1, with 7 positions matching TRBD1. The origin of this receptor is a man aged 60-69 years with acute or convalescent COVID-19. Sequenced input: peripheral blood. The CDR3 region is CAISKGAGQFF. CDR3 bases: TGTGCCATCAGTAAGGGGGCAGGGCAGTTCTTC.